Following are 25 T cell receptor beta chains from one sample sequenced in a study of Tregs in tolerant kidney transplant recipients. Using immunoSEQ multiplex PCR, the repertoire was profiled, and TCRdb retains in-frame clones only, with some absent. This repertoire includes 25,000 to 35,000 clones. Sequencing used CD8+ T cells from blood, obtained before the transplant. Receptors were obtained from a human donor who received a combined kidney and bone marrow transplant.

About this clone: Coverage ceases 3 residues before the CDR3 finishes, and the germline J gene fills in the end. This chain connects TRBV6-1 to TRBJ1-1, with a tentative D call TRBD1 (5 bases). V shed 2 bases and J shed 3 bases, with 10 bases lying between them. The CDR3 runs 14 residues. Per germline, CDR1 MNHNS and CDR2 SASEGT. CDR3 bases read: TGTGCCAGCAGTGAAAACGAGGGGTACACTGAA. Translation: CASSENEGYTE. The entire CDR3 protein is CASSENEGYTEAFF.

The CDR3 loop is CASSTGVVTEAFF. The CDR3 bases that were read are TGTGCCAGTAGTACCGGGGTAGTGACTGAA. The chain carries TRBV19 and TRBJ1-1; D not certain. The missing CDR3 end, 3 residues past where the read stops, is filled in from the germline J gene. The germline V and J ends were trimmed by 4 bases and 5 bases, with 11 bases remaining between them. Germline CDR1 reads LNHDA; CDR2 reads SQIVND (reference sequence). The CDR3 contains 13 residues. Drawing the rest from reference TRBV19 and TRBJ1-1, the complete variable domain is DGGITQSPKYLFRKEGQNVTLSCEQNLNHDAMYWYRQDPGQGLRLIYYSQIVNDFQKGDIAEGYSVSREKKESFPLTVTSAQKNPTAFYLCASSTGVVTEAFFGQGTRLTVV.

Concerning this clone: The CDR3 is cut off 3 residues early in the read; its end comes from the germline J gene. The rearrangement links TRBV7-2 to TRBJ2-1; D ambiguous. The V gene lost 3 bases and the J gene lost 2 bases, with 2 bases spanning the gap. This CDR3 is 12 amino acids long. Germline-derived CDR1 and CDR2 are SGHTA and FQGNSA. Incomplete CDR3 DNA: TGTGCCAGCAGCTTCACCTACAATGAG. It encodes CASSFTYNE. The full-length CDR3 reads as CASSFTYNEQFF.

Notes on this clone: The CDR3 end lies 3 residues beyond the end of the read and is filled in from the germline J gene. The chain joins TRBV19 to TRBJ1-1, with 8 bases matching TRBD1. The V segment lost 8 bases and the J segment 6 bases; nucleotides outside the gene matches: 8. The CDR3 totals 13 residues. CDR1 and CDR2 from the germline V gene are LNHDA and SQIVND (reference sequence). The CDR3 sequence is CASSTGGRAEAFF. The sequenced part of the CDR3 DNA is TGTGCCAGTTCTACAGGGGGGAGAGCTGAA.

As regards this clone: The read comes to an end 3 residues before the CDR3 does, leaving the germline J gene to fill in the end. V is TRBV7-2 and J is TRBJ2-7, with 7 bases aligning to TRBD2. Germline CDR1 SGHTA, CDR2 FQGNSA. V lost 5 bases, J lost 2 bases, and 3 bases stayed unmatched. CDR3 size: 13 residues. CDR3 loop: CASSPREPYEQYF. Incomplete CDR3 DNA: TGTGCCAGCAGCCCGCGGGAGCCCTACGAG.

A note on this clone: The read gets to within 3 residues of the CDR3 end, and the germline J gene fills in the rest. This chain links TRBV6-2 or TRBV6-3 with TRBJ1-1; 7 bases align to TRBD1. The CDR3 is 16 amino acids. Looked up from germline, CDR1 is MNHEY and CDR2 is SVGEGT. Trimming took 5 bases from V and 0 from J; bases not matched to a gene: 9. CDR3 bases read: TGTGCCAGCAGTCCAGGGGGGAGGTTAATGAACACTGAA. Amino acid sequence: CASSPGGRLMNTE. From start to end, the CDR3 is CASSPGGRLMNTEAFF.

Remarks on this clone: Sequencing ends 3 residues short of the CDR3 end; the germline J gene provides the rest. This chain joins TRBV18 and TRBJ2-5; TRBD2 matches at 12 bases. Germline lookup yields CDR1 KGHSH and CDR2 LQKENI. The CDR3 has 16 residues. Unmatched junction bases numbered 9, after V lost 5 bases and J lost 5 bases. CDR3 region: CASSATSGGGQETQYF. Partial CDR3 DNA: TGTGCCAGCTCAGCGACTAGCGGGGGAGGCCAGGAGACC. The full variable domain, completed using reference TRBV18 and TRBJ2-5, is NAGVMQNPRHLVRRRGQEARLRCSPMKGHSHVYWYRQLPEEGLKFMVYLQKENIIDESGMPKERFSAEFPKEGPSILRIQQVVRGDSAAYFCASSATSGGGQETQYFGPGTRLLVL.

The sequenced CDR3 bases are TGCGCCAGCGGATGGACAGGGACCGATGAAAAA. Its protein is CASGWTGTDEK. The CDR3 as a whole reads CASGWTGTDEKLFF. J is TRBJ1-4 and V is TRBV5-1, with 8 bases that match TRBD1. Read data end 3 residues before the CDR3 end; the end is taken from the germline J gene. Germline lookup yields CDR1 SGHRS and CDR2 YFSETQ. J was trimmed by 6 bases and V by 7 bases; bases with no gene match: 8. The CDR3 totals 14 residues.

This chain's CDR3 is CSLLGGGPYNEQFF. CDR3 bases read: TGCAGCCTACTAGGAGGGGGCCCCTACAATGAG. The gene calls are TRBV20-1 and TRBJ2-1; D is possibly TRBD1 (7 bases). The CDR3 is cut off 3 residues early in the read; its end comes from the germline J gene. The germline V gene has CDR1 DFQATT and CDR2 SNEGSKA (reference sequence). CDR3 length: 14 amino acids.

Comment on this clone: The read halts 3 residues ahead of the CDR3 end, with the missing end drawn from the germline J gene. The chain links TRBV7-9 to TRBJ2-5; D not resolved. The length of the CDR3 is 14 residues. Trimming shortened V by 0 bases and J by 3 bases, and 8 bases separated the two germline ends. Germline V gene lookup returns CDR1 SEHNR and CDR2 FQNEAQ (reference sequence). CDR3 region: CASSLAQTKETQYF. Incomplete CDR3 DNA: TGTGCCAGCAGCTTAGCGCAAACTAAAGAGACC.

About this clone: From the germline J gene comes the end of the CDR3, since the read stops 3 residues before it. V and J are TRBV6-1 and TRBJ2-2, with D unresolved. Germline CDR1 reads MNHNS; CDR2 reads SASEGT. V lost 1 base, J lost 7 bases, and 16 bases lay in between. The CDR3 contains 16 residues. The CDR3 loop reads CASSEGAIVPGGELFF. CDR3 DNA, as far as it was read: TGTGCCAGCAGTGAAGGAGCTATAGTTCCGGGCGGGGAG.

Comments on this clone: Coverage ceases 3 residues before the CDR3 finishes, and the germline J gene fills in the end. The J gene is TRBJ1-1, the V gene TRBV11-2; possibly TRBD1 for D (5 bases). Between the trimmed V and J ends, which lost 3 bases and 7 bases, there was a span of 9 bases. From germline, CDR1 is SGHAT and CDR2 FQNNGV. The CDR3 contains 12 residues. CDR3 in amino acids: CASSFWGSEAFF. CDR3 bases read: TGTGCCAGCAGCTTCTGGGGCAGTGAA.

Regarding this clone: The CDR3 end falls 3 residues outside the read, so it is completed with the germline J gene. V gene TRBV5-5 combines with J gene TRBJ1-1; D is uncertain. CDR1 SGHKS and CDR2 YYEKEE come from the germline V gene (reference sequence). V shed 2 bases and J shed 1 base, with 12 bases lying between them. The CDR3 covers 15 residues. CDR3 bases read: TGTGCCAGCAGCTTTTTTTGGCAGAAGAACACTGAA. Translated, it gives CASSFFWQKNTE. In full, the CDR3 is CASSFFWQKNTEAFF.

For this clone: The read ends 3 residues shy of where the CDR3 ends; the end is completed using the germline J gene. This rearrangement joins TRBV5-1 to TRBJ2-2; 10 positions agree with TRBD2. CDR3 length: 16 amino acids. Germline V gene lookup returns CDR1 SGHRS and CDR2 YFSETQ. V lost 1 base and J lost 6; bases outside the gene matches: 6. The CDR3 here is CASSLFLAGAAGELFF. Partial CDR3 DNA: TGCGCCAGCAGCTTGTTCCTAGCGGGAGCGGCCGGGGAG.

Points on this clone: The sequence runs out 3 residues before the end of the CDR3; the remainder is reconstructed from the germline J gene. This chain links TRBV5-5 with TRBJ2-3, with 7 bases identical to TRBD1. The CDR3 covers 14 residues. Germline assignment: CDR1 SGHKS and CDR2 YYEKEE (reference sequence). The V gene end was trimmed by 4 bases and the J gene end by 2 bases; junction bases not matched to a gene: 4. CDR3 region: CASSPGQFTDTQYF. CDR3 bases read: TGTGCCAGCAGCCCGGGACAGTTCACAGATACG.

Comments on this clone: The CDR3 is cut off 3 residues early in the read; its end comes from the germline J gene. The genes are TRBV5-1 and TRBJ1-1, with 7 bases fitting TRBD1. Looked up from germline, CDR1 is SGHRS and CDR2 is YFSETQ. The CDR3 consists of 15 residues. J lost 0 bases, V lost 0 bases, and 2 bases had no gene match. The CDR3 loop is CASSLAGTVNTEAFF. Incomplete CDR3 DNA: TGCGCCAGCAGCTTGGCGGGGACAGTGAACACTGAA. Using reference TRBV5-1 and TRBJ1-1 for the parts outside the CDR3, the full variable domain is KAGVTQTPRYLIKTRGQQVTLSCSPISGHRSVSWYQQTPGQGLQFLFEYFSETQRNKGNFPGRFSGRQFSNSRSEMNVSTLELGDSALYLCASSLAGTVNTEAFFGQGTRLTVV.

A note on this clone: The sequence runs out 3 residues before the end of the CDR3; the remainder is reconstructed from the germline J gene. V gene TRBV19 combines with J gene TRBJ1-6, with D tentatively TRBD1 (5 bases). V was clipped by 2 bases and J by 6 bases, with 14 bases between them. The germline V gene encodes CDR1 LNHDA and CDR2 SQIVND (reference sequence). The CDR3 runs to 16 residues. The CDR3 bases that were read are TGTGCCAGTAGTATATCCCTTGAAAGGGGTAATTCACCC. This codes for CASSISLERGNSP. The entire CDR3 sequence reads CASSISLERGNSPLHF.

In regard to this clone: Other nucleotide sequences from this sample produce the same CDR3. The CDR3 loop reads CASSLGDSTGELFF. The DNA read from the CDR3 is TGCGCCAGCAGCTTGGGGGACAGCACCGGGGAG. The genes are TRBV5-1 and TRBJ2-2; 7 nucleotides line up with TRBD1. The read stops 3 residues short of the end of the CDR3; the missing end is completed from the germline J gene. Germline CDR1 SGHRS, CDR2 YFSETQ. J lost 4 bases, V lost 0 bases, and 0 bases had no gene match. This CDR3 comprises 14 residues.

On this clone itself: The read stops 3 residues short of the end of the CDR3; the missing end is completed from the germline J gene. This sequence joins TRBV7-2 and TRBJ2-7, with D unclear. Deletions cut 5 bases from V and 1 base from J, with 6 bases between. Per germline, CDR1 SGHTA and CDR2 FQGNSA. This CDR3 is built from 12 residues. The CDR3 here is CASSLTSYEQYF. The CDR3 DNA, read in part, is TGTGCCAGCAGCCTTACTTCCTACGAG.

As concerns this clone: The DNA ends 3 residues before the CDR3 does, and the rest of the CDR3 is filled in from the germline J gene. This chain links TRBV7-9 with TRBJ2-1; TRBD2 agrees at 7 bases. The CDR3 length is 12 residues. Germline V gene lookup returns CDR1 SEHNR and CDR2 FQNEAQ (reference sequence). V shed 5 bases, J shed 5 bases, and the junction held 0 bases outside the gene matches. CDR3 amino acids: CASSGGDNEQFF. CDR3 DNA, as far as it was read: TGTGCCAGCAGCGGGGGGGACAATGAG.

As for this clone: Read sequence stops 3 residues before the CDR3 end, and the germline J gene provides the missing end. V usage is TRBV19 and J usage is TRBJ2-7; TRBD2 matches 12 bases. The CDR3 runs to 18 residues. Germline lookup yields CDR1 LNHDA and CDR2 SQIVND (reference sequence). V lost 2 bases to trimming and J lost 0 bases; unmatched junction nucleotides: 8. The sequenced CDR3 bases are TGTGCCAGTAGTATAAGCGCGCTAGCGGGGGGGATCTCCTACGAG. This codes for CASSISALAGGISYE. The entire CDR3 is CASSISALAGGISYEQYF.

The part of the CDR3 DNA that was read is TGTGCCAGCAGTTCAGGGAACGAG. Its protein product is CASSSGNE. In full, the CDR3 reads CASSSGNEQYF. The chain has TRBV2 and TRBJ2-7; weak D call: TRBD1 (5 bases). The CDR3 goes on 3 residues after the read ends, and that part is filled in from the germline J gene. V lost 5 bases and J lost 5, with 7 bases in between. The CDR3 is made up of 11 amino acids. CDR1 is SNHLY and CDR2 is FYNNEI in the germline V gene.

Remarks on this clone: The read ends 3 residues early relative to the CDR3; the germline J gene fills the gap. V gene TRBV6-2 or TRBV6-3 combines with J gene TRBJ1-1; the match to TRBD1 covers 7 bases. Per the germline V gene, CDR1 is MNHEY and CDR2 is SVGEGT. CDR3 length: 16 residues. CDR3 DNA, as far as it was read: TGTGCCAGCAGTTACTCGGGGACAGACCCAGAATACGAA. This translates into CASSYSGTDPEYE. The full-length CDR3 reads as CASSYSGTDPEYEAFF.

Notes on this clone: The read comes to an end 3 residues before the CDR3 does, leaving the germline J gene to fill in the end. Additional DNA sequences in this sample encode the identical CDR3. The chain carries TRBV7-8 and TRBJ2-1, with TRBD2 identical over 8 bases. With 4 bases clipped from V and 7 bases from J, the junction kept 12 bases outside the gene matches. CDR3 length: 16 residues. Germline loops: CDR1 SGHVS, CDR2 FQNEAQ. CDR3 region: CASSSRGTSLVNEQFF. The covered CDR3 bases are TGTGCCAGCAGCTCAAGGGGGACTAGTTTGGTGAATGAG.

Remarks on this clone: The read falls 3 residues short of the CDR3 end, and the missing part is taken from the germline J gene. The V call is TRBV5-1, the J call TRBJ2-1; 11 bases agree with TRBD2. The length of the CDR3 is 20 residues. Germline assignment: CDR1 SGHRS and CDR2 YFSETQ. V lost 1 base to trimming and J lost 0 bases; unmatched junction nucleotides: 12. CDR3 DNA, as far as it was read: TGCGCCAGCAGCTTGTTGCCGGGACTAGCGGAGACCAGCTCCTACAATGAG. This sequence encodes CASSLLPGLAETSSYNE. The whole CDR3 protein is CASSLLPGLAETSSYNEQFF.